The TCR beta chain described here comes from a study of radiotherapy plus CTLA-4 blockade in lung cancer. Whole-study findings and limits: In blood, after radiotherapy plus ipilimumab, tumor-derived TCR clones expanded.

Here immunoSEQ multiplex PCR was the method, and the copy in TCRdb shows in-frame clones only, minus some. The data contain approximately 34,000 clones, roughly three quarters of them seen just once; the ten biggest clones take up 4%. For this clone: Its antigen remains unidentified.

This TCR derives from a human donor with non-small cell lung cancer who had stable disease on radiotherapy plus ipilimumab. The source was peripheral blood, collected from a patient treated with radiotherapy plus ipilimumab.

The CDR3 protein is CSVLPSGRGENEQFF. For the CDR3, the DNA is TGCAGCGTCCTTCCTAGCGGGAGGGGAGAGAATGAGCAGTTCTTC. This rearrangement joins TRBV29-1 to TRBJ2-1; 12 bases are a match to TRBD2. Germline CDR1 and CDR2: SQVTM and ANQGSEA. This CDR3 has 15 amino acids. Losses at the gene ends were 6 bases for V and 7 bases for J; bases not matched to a gene: 10.